The text below deals with one TCR beta chain. TCRdb's copy holds only in-frame clones and misses some; the assay was immunoSEQ multiplex PCR. The sample has about 170,000 clones; approximately 90% are singletons. The data originate from a study of T cell responses to AZD1222 COVID-19 vaccine. The CDR3 has 16 amino acids. With 1 base removed from V and 6 bases from J, the gap between germline ends came to 19 bases. Germline assignment: CDR1 SGHNT and CDR2 YYREEE (reference sequence). This clonotype was sampled from an adult in good health. The sample was peripheral blood, taken on day 0 of AZD1222 vaccination. The chain joins TRBV5-4 to TRBJ2-5, with a tentative D call TRBD1 (7 bases). The CDR3 reads CASSLNGGGKGKTQYF. The CDR3 DNA sequence: TGTGCCAGCAGCTTGAATGGAGGGGGCAAGGGAAAGACCCAGTACTTC.